The source of this T cell receptor (beta chain) is a study of blood T cell repertoires in COVID-19. Cohort assignment relied on participant-reported clinical history. Authors' methods: Counts of nucleated cells, estimated from reference gene primer amplification, were obtained. Clones were read by immunoSEQ multiplex PCR, and TCRdb kept only the in-frame ones, dropping some. The V and J calls and the clone size are those of that table, but D and trimming were determined from the DNA. The sample lists around 220,000 clones; about 84% were seen once. Trimming shortened V by 2 bases and J by 0 bases, and 13 bases separated the two germline ends. The germline gives CDR1 MDHEN, CDR2 SYDVKM. There are 16 residues in the CDR3.

The V call is TRBV28, the J call TRBJ1-2; weak D call: TRBD1 (6 bases). Input material: PBMCs or T cells enriched from blood (not recorded which). This clonotype originated in a woman aged 40-49 years with acute COVID-19. CDR3 in DNA: TGTGCCAGCAGTTTAGGGGTACCAGGGGCTAACTATGGCTACACCTTC. It is translated as CASSLGVPGANYGYTF.